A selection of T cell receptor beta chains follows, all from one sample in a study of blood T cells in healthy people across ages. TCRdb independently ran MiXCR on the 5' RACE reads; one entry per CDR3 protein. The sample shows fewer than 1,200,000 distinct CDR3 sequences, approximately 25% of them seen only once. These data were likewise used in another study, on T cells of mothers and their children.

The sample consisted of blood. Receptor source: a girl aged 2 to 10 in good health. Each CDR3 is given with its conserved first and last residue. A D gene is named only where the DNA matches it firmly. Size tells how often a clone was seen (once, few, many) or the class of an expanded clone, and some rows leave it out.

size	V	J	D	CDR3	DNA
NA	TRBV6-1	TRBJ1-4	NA	CASTPMEVGKLFF	TGTGCCAGCACCCCGATGGAGGTCGGAAAACTGTTTTTT
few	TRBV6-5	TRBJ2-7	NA	CASSYGGAQIF	TGTGCCAGCAGTTACGGGGGGGCACAGATATTC
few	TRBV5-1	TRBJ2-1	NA	CASSPGLDLVNEQFF	TGCGCCAGCAGCCCCGGACTGGATTTGGTGAATGAGCAGTTCTTC
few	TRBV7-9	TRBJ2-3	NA	CASSLVPELASSTDTQYF	TGTGCCAGCAGCTTAGTGCCTGAGCTAGCGTCAAGCACAGATACGCAGTATTTT
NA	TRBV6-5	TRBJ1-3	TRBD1	CASSYGGWDRTGNTIYF	TGTGCCAGCAGTTACGGAGGCTGGGACAGAACTGGAAACACCATATATTTT
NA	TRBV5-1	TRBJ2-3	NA	CASSLGAGSYTDTQYF	TGCGCCAGCAGCTTGGGCGCAGGGTCTTACACAGATACGCAGTATTTT
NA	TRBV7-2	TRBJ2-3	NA	CASSFLFTDTQYF	TGTGCCAGCAGCTTTCTCTTTACAGATACGCAGTATTTT
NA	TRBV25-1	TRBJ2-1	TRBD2	CASRKREPYNEQFF	TGTGCCAGCAGGAAGCGGGAGCCCTACAATGAGCAGTTCTTC
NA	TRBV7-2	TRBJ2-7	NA	CASSLLLSGGKTYEQYF	TGTGCCAGCAGCTTATTATTGTCGGGGGGCAAAACCTACGAGCAGTACTTC
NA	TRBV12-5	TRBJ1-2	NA	CASGWQGSDYTF	TGTGCTAGTGGTTGGCAGGGTTCAGACTACACCTTC
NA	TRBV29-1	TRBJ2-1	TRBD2	CSVFSGRGNEQFF	TGCAGCGTTTTTAGCGGGAGAGGGAATGAGCAGTTCTTC
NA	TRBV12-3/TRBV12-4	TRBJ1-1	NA	CASSLGYGEAFF	TGTGCCAGCAGTTTGGGGTACGGAGAAGCTTTCTTT
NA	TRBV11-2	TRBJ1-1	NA	CASSLGPQMNTEAFF	TGTGCCAGCAGCTTAGGTCCACAGATGAACACTGAAGCTTTCTTT
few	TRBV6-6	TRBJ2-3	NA	CASSYRQAHRTQYF	TGTGCCAGCAGTTACAGACAGGCTCACCGTACGCAGTATTTT
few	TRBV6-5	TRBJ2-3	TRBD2	CASRTGLAGTDTQYF	TGTGCCAGCAGGACGGGACTAGCGGGCACAGATACGCAGTATTTT
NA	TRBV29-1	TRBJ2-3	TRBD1	CSGLTGDRVMGQVDTQYF	TGCAGCGGACTGACAGGGGATCGCGTAATGGGACAAGTAGATACGCAGTATTTT
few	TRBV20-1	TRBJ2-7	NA	CSAVHEQYF	TGCAGTGCGGTCCACGAGCAGTACTTC
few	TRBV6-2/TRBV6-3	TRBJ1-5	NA	CASRGPGQPQHF	TGTGCCAGCAGGGGGCCAGGGCAGCCCCAGCATTTT
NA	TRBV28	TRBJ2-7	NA	CASSQVGGRIDEQYF	TGTGCCAGCAGCCAAGTGGGGGGGCGAATCGACGAGCAGTACTTC
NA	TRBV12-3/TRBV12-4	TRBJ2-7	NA	CASRKGRSKQYF	TGTGCCAGCAGGAAAGGACGAAGTAAGCAGTACTTC
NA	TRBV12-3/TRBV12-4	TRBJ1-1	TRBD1	CASTPGSGQHTEAFF	TGTGCCAGCACCCCCGGATCGGGACAGCACACTGAAGCTTTCTTT
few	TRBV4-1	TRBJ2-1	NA	CASSPVRGDNEQFF	TGCGCCAGCAGCCCGGTACGCGGGGACAATGAGCAGTTCTTC
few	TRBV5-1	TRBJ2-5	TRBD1	CASGTPTGSGETQYF	TGCGCCAGCGGTACACCGACAGGGAGCGGAGAGACCCAGTACTTC
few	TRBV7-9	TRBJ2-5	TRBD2	CASSPGVAGEGTQYF	TGTGCCAGCAGCCCCGGGGTAGCGGGAGAAGGGACCCAGTACTTC
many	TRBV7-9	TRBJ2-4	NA	CASSPLGGDKNIQYF	TGTGCCAGCAGCCCCCTAGGAGGGGACAAAAACATTCAGTACTTC
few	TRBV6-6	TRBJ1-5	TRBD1	CACRWLGQGGNQPQHF	TGTGCTTGCAGGTGGCTCGGGCAGGGGGGGAATCAGCCCCAGCATTTT
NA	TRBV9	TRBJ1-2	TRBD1	CASSVGTGSVGGYTF	TGCGCCAGCAGCGTAGGGACAGGGAGCGTCGGGGGCTACACCTTC
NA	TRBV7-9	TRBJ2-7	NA	CASSLAGFPEQYF	TGTGCCAGCAGCTTGGCAGGGTTCCCCGAGCAGTACTTC
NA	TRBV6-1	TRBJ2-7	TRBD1	CANSPGQTYEQYF	TGTGCCAACTCCCCGGGACAGACCTACGAGCAGTACTTC
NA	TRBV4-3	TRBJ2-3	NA	CASSQWASTDTQYF	TGCGCCAGCAGCCAATGGGCTAGCACAGATACGCAGTATTTT
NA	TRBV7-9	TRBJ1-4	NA	CVSASRVEKLFF	TGTGTCAGCGCGTCCAGGGTGGAAAAACTGTTTTTT
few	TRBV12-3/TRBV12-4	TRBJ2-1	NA	CATAQSNEQFF	TGTGCCACCGCCCAATCCAATGAGCAGTTCTTC